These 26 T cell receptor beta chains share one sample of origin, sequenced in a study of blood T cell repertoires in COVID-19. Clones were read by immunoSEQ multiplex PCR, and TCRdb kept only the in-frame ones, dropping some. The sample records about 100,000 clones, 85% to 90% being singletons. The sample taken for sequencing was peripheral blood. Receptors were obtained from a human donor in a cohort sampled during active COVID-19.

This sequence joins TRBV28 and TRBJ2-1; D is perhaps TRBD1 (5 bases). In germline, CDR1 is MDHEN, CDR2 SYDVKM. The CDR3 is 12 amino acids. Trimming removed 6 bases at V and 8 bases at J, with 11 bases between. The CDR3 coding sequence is TGTGCCAGCAGCCTAGGGGTCGATGAGCAGTTCTTC. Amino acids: CASSLGVDEQFF.

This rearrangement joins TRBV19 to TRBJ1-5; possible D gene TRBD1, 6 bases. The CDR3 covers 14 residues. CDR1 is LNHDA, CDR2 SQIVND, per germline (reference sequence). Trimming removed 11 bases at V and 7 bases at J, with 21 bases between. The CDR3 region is CASQGGRGSQPQHF. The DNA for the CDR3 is TGTGCCTCTCAGGGCGGCAGGGGAAGCCAGCCCCAGCATTTT.

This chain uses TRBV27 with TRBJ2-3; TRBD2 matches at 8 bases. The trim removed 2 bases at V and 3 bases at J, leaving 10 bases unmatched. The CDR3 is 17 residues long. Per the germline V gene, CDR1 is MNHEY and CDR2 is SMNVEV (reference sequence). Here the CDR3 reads CASSLLFGTSGTDTQYF. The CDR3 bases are TGTGCCAGCAGTTTACTATTTGGGACTAGTGGTACAGATACGCAGTATTTT.

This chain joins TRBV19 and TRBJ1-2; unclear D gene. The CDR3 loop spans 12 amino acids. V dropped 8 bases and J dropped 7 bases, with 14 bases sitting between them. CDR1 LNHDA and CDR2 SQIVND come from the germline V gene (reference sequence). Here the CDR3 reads CASSRGASGYTF. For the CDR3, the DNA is TGTGCCAGTTCCCGCGGCGCCTCTGGCTACACCTTC.

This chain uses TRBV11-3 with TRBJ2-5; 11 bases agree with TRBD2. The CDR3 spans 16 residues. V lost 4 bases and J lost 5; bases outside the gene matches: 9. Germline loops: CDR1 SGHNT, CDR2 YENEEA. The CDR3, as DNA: TGTGCCAGCAGCTCGAGAACTAGCGGGAGTGGTGAGACCCAGTACTTC. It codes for CASSSRTSGSGETQYF.

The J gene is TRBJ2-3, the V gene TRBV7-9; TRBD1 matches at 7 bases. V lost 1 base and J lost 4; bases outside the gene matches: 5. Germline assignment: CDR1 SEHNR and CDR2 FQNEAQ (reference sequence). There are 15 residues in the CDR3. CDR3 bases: TGTGCCAGCAGCTTAGGACAGGGCATGGCAGATACGCAGTATTTT. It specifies CASSLGQGMADTQYF.

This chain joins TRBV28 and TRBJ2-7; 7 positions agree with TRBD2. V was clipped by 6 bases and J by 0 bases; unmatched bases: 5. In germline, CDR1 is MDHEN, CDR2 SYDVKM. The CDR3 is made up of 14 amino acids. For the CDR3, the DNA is TGTGCCAGCAGGGAAGCGGGGCCCTCCTACGAGCAGTACTTC. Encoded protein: CASREAGPSYEQYF.

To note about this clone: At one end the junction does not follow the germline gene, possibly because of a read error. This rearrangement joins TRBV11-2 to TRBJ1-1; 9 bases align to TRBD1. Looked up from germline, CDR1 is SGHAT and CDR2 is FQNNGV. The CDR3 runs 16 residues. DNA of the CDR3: TGTGTCAGCAGCTTAACAGGGGGCATGCGGAACACTGAAGCTTTCTTT. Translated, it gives CVSSLTGGMRNTEAFF.

CDR3 amino acids: CASSFLTFGLADEQFF. CDR3 DNA sequence: TGTGCCAGCAGTTTTCTCACCTTCGGACTAGCCGATGAGCAGTTCTTC. The V call is TRBV27, the J call TRBJ2-1; 8 nucleotides match TRBD2. J was trimmed by 8 bases and V by 3 bases; bases with no gene match: 12. Germline-derived CDR1 and CDR2 are MNHEY and SMNVEV (reference sequence). The CDR3 is 16 amino acids.

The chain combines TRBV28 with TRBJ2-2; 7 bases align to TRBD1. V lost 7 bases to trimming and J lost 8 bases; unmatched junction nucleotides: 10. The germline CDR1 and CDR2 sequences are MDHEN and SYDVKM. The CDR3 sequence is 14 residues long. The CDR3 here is CASKGQDLRGELFF. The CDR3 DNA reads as TGTGCCAGCAAAGGACAGGACCTTAGGGGGGAGCTGTTTTTT.

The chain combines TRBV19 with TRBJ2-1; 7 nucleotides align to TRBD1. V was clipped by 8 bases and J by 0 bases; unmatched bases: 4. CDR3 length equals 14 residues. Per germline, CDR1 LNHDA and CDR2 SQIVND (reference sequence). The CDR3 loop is CASGRDSSYNEQFF. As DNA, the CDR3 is TGTGCCAGTGGCCGGGACAGCTCCTACAATGAGCAGTTCTTC.

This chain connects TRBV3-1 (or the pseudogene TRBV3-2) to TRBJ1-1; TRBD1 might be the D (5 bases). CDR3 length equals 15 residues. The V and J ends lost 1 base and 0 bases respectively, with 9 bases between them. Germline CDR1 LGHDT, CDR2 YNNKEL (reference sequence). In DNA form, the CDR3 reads TGTGCCAGCAGCCAAGGACAGCTGATGAACACTGAAGCTTTCTTT. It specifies CASSQGQLMNTEAFF.

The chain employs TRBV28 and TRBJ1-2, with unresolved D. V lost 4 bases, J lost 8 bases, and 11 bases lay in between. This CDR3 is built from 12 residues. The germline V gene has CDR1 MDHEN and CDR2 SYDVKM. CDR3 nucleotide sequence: TGTGCCAGCAGTTCGGACTATTTCGGCTACACCTTC. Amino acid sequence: CASSSDYFGYTF.

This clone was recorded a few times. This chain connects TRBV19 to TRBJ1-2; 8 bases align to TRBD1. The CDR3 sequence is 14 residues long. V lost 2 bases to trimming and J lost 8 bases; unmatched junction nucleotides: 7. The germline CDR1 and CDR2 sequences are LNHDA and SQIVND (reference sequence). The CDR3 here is CASSIYGTGGGYTF. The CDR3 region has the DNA TGTGCCAGTAGTATATATGGGACAGGTGGCGGCTACACCTTC.

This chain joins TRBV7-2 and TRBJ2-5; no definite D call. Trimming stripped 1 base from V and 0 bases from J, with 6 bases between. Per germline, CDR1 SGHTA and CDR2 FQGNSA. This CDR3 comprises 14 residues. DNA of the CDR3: TGTGCCAGCAGCTTAGACAGATACCAAGAGACCCAGTACTTC. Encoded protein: CASSLDRYQETQYF.

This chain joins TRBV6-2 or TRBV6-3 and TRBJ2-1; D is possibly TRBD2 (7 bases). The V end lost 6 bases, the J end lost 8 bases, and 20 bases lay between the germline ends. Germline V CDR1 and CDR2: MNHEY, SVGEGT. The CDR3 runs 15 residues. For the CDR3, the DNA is TGTGCCAGCAGCCGCATAGGGGGGGGTAGCTATGAGCAGTTCTTC. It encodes CASSRIGGGSYEQFF.

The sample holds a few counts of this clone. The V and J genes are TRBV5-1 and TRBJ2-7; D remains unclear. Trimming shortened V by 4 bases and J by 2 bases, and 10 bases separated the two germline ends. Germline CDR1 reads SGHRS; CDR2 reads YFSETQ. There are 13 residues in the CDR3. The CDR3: CASSRGPTYEQYF. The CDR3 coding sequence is TGCGCCAGCAGCCGCGGCCCAACCTACGAGCAGTACTTC.

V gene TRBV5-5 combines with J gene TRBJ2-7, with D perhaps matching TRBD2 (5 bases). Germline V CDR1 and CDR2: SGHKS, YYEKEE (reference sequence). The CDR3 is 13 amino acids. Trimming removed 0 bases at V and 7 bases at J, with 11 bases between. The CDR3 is CASSLGTFGEQYF. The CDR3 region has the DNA TGTGCCAGCAGCTTGGGGACTTTCGGGGAGCAGTACTTC.

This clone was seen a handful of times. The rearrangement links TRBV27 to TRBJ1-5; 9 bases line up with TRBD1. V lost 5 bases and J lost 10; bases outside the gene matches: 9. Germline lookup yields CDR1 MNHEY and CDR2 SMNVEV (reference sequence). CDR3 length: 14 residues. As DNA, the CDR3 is TGTGCCAGCAGTCAGGACAGGGGACGTAGTCCCCAGCATTTT. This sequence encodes CASSQDRGRSPQHF.

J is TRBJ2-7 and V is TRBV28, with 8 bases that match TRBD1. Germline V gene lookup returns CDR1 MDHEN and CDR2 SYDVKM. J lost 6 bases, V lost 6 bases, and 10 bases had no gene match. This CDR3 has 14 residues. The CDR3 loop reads CASRSGQGWAEQYF. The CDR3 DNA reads TGTGCCAGCAGGTCCGGACAGGGATGGGCCGAGCAGTACTTC.

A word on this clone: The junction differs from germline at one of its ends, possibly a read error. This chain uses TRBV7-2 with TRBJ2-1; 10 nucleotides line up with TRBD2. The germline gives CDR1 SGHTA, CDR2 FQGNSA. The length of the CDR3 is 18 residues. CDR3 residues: CASRLAGGPGLPSNEQFF. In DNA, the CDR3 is TGTGCCAGCAGGTTAGCGGGAGGCCCCGGCCTACCCTCCAATGAGCAGTTCTTC.

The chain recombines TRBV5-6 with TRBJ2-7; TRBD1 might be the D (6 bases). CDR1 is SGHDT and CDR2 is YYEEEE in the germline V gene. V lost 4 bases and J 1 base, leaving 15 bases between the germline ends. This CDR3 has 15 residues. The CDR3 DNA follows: TGTGCCAGCAGCGTGGACAGTCTTTTTTCCTACGAGCAGTACTTC. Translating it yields CASSVDSLFSYEQYF.

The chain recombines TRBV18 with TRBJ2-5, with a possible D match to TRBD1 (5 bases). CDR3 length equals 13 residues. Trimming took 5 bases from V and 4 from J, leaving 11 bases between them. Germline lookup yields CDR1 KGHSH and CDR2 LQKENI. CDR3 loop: CASSARETETQYF. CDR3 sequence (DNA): TGTGCCAGCTCAGCCAGGGAAACAGAGACCCAGTACTTC.

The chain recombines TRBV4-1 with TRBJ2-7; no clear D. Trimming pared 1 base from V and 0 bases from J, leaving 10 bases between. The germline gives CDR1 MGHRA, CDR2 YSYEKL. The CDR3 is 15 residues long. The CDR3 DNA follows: TGCGCCAGCAGCCAAGGGTCGGTTTTCTCCTACGAGCAGTACTTC. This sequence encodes CASSQGSVFSYEQYF.

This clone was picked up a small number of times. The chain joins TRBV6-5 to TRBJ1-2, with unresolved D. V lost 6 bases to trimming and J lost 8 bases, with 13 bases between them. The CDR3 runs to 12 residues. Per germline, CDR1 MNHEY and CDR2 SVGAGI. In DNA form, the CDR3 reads TGTGCCAGCAGGGATGGCGCGGGCGGCTACACCTTC. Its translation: CASRDGAGGYTF.

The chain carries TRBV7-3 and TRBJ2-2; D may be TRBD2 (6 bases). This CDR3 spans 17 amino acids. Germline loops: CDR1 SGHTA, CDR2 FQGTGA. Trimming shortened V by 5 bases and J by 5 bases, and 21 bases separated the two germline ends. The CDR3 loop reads CASSPSRERWGTGELFF. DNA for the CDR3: TGTGCCAGCAGCCCTTCCCGGGAGAGATGGGGAACCGGGGAGCTGTTTTTT.